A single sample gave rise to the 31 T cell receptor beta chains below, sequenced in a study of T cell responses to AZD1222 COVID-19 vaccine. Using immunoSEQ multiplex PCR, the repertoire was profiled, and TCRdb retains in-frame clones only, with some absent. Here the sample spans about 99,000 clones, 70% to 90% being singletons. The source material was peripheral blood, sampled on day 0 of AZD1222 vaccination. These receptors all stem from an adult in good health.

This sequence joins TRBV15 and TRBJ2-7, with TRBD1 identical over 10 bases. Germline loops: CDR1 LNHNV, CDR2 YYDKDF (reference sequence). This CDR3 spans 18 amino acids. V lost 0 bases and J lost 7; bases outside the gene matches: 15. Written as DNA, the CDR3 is TGTGCCACCAGCAGAGATACATTGGACAGGGGGAAGATACGTGAGCAGTACTTC. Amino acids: CATSRDTLDRGKIREQYF. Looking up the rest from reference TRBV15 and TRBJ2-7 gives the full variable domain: DAMVIQNPRYQVTQFGKPVTLSCSQTLNHNVMYWYQQKSSQAPKLLFHYYDKDFNNEADTPDNFQSRRPNTSFCFLDIRSPGLGDTAMYLCATSRDTLDRGKIREQYFGPGTRLTVT.

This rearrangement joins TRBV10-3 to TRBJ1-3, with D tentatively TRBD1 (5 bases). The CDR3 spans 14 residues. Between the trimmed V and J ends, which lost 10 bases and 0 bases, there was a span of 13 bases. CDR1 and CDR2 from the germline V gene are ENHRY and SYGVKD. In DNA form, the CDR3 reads TGTGCCACGAGACTCGGGGGCTCTGGAAACACCATATATTTT. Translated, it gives CATRLGGSGNTIYF.

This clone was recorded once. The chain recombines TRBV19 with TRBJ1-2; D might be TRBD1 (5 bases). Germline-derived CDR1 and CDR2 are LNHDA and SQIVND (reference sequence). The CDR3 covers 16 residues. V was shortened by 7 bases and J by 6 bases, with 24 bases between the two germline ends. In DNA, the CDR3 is TGTGCCAGTACTTTTCGGGACGGACTTGGGGACGATGGCTACACCTTC. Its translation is CASTFRDGLGDDGYTF.

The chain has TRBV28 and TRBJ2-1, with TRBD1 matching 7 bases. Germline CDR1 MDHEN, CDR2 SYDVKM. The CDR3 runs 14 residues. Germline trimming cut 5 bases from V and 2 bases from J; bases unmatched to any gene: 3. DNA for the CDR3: TGTGCCAGCAGTCCAACAGGGGCCTACAATGAGCAGTTCTTC. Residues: CASSPTGAYNEQFF.

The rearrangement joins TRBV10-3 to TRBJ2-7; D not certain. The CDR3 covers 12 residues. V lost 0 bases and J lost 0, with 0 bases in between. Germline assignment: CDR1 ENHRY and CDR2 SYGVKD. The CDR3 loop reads CAISESSYEQYF. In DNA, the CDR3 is TGTGCCATCAGTGAGTCCTCCTACGAGCAGTACTTC.

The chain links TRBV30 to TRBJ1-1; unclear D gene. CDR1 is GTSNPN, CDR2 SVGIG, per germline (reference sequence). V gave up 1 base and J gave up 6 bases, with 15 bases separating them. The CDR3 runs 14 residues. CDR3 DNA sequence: TGTGCCTGGAGTGGAGATACCCTAAGCTCTGAAGCTTTCTTT. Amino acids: CAWSGDTLSSEAFF.

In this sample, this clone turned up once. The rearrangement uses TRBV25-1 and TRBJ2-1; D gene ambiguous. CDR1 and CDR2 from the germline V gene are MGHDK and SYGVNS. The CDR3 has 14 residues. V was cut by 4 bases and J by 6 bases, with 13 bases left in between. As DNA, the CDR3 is TGTGCCAGCAGTGGAATAGCTCTCTCCAATGAGCAGTTCTTC. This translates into CASSGIALSNEQFF.

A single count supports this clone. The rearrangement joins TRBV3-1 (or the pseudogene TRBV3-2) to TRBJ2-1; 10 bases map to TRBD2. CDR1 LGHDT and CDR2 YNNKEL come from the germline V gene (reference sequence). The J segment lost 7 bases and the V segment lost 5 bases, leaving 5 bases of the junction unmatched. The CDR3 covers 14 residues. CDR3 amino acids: CASSSSGSSNEQFF. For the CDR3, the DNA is TGTGCCAGCAGCTCTAGCGGGAGTAGTAATGAGCAGTTCTTC.

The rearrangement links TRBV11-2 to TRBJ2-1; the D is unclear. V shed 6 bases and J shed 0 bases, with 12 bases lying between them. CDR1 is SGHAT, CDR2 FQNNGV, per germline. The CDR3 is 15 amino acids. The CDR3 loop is CASRSFVSSYNEQFF. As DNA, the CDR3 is TGTGCCAGCAGATCCTTTGTAAGCTCCTACAATGAGCAGTTCTTC. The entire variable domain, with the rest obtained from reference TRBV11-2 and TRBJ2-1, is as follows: EAGVAQSPRYKIIEKRQSVAFWCNPISGHATLYWYQQILGQGPKLLIQFQNNGVVDDSQLPKDRFSAERLKGVDSTLKIQPAKLEDSAVYLCASRSFVSSYNEQFFGPGTRLTVL.

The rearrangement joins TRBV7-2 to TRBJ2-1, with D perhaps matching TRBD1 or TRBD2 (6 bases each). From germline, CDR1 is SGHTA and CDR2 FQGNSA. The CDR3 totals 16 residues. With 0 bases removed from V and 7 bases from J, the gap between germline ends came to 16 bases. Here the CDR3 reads CASSLAPGARKNEQFF. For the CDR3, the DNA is TGTGCCAGCAGCTTAGCGCCGGGGGCGAGGAAGAATGAGCAGTTCTTC.

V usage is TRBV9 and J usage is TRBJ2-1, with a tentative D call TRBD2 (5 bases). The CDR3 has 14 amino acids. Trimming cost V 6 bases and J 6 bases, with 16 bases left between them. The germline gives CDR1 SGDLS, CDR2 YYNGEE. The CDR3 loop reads CASTLALVSNEQFF. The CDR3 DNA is TGTGCCAGCACTCTAGCCCTAGTGAGCAATGAGCAGTTCTTC.

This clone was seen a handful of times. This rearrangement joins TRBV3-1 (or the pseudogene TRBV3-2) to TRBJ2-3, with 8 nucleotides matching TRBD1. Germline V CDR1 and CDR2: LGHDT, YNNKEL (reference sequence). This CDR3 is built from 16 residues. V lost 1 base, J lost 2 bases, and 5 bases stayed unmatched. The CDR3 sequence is CASSQGTGYATDTQYF. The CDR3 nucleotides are TGTGCCAGCAGCCAAGGGACAGGGTATGCCACAGATACGCAGTATTTT.

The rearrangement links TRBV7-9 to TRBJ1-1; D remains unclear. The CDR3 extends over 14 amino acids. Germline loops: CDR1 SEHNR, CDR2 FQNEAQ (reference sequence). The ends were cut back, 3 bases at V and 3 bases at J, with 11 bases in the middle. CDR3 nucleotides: TGTGCCAGCAGCTTGAAGGGTTTCGACACTGAAGCTTTCTTT. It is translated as CASSLKGFDTEAFF.

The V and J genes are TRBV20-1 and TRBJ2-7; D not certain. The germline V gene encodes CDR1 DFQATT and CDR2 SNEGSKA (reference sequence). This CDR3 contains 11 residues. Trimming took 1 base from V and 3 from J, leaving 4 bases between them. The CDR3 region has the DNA TGCAGTGCTAGAGTCCTCTACGAGCAGTACTTC. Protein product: CSARVLYEQYF.

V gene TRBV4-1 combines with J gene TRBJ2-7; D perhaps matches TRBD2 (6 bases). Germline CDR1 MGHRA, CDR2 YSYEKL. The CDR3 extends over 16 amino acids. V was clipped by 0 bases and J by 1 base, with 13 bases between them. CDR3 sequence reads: CASSQEVGRSSYEQYF. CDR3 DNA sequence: TGCGCCAGCAGCCAAGAGGTGGGGAGGTCATCCTACGAGCAGTACTTC.

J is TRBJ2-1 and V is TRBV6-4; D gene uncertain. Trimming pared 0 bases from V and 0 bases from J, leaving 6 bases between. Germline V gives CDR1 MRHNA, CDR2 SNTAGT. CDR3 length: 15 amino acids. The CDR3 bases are TGTGCCAGCAGTGACTCTTGGAGCTCCTACAATGAGCAGTTCTTC. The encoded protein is CASSDSWSSYNEQFF.

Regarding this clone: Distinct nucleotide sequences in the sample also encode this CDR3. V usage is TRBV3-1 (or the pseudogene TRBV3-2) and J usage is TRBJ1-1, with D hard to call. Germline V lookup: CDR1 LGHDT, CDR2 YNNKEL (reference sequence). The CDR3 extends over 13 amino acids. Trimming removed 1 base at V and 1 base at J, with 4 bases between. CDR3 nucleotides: TGTGCCAGCAGCCAAGGGGGGAACACTGAAGCTTTCTTT. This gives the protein CASSQGGNTEAFF.

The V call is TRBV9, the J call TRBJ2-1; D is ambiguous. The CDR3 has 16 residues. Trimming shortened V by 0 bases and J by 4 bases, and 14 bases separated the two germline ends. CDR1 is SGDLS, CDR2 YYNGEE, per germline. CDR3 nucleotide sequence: TGTGCCAGCAGCGTAGGGGTCTCGTTTTTATACAATGAGCAGTTCTTC. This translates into CASSVGVSFLYNEQFF.

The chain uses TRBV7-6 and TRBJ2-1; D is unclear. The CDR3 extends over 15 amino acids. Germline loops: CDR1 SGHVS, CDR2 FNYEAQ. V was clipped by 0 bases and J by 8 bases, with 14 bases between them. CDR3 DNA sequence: TGTGCCAGCAGCTTAGCGCCAGGAGCTAATGATGAGCAGTTCTTC. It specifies CASSLAPGANDEQFF.

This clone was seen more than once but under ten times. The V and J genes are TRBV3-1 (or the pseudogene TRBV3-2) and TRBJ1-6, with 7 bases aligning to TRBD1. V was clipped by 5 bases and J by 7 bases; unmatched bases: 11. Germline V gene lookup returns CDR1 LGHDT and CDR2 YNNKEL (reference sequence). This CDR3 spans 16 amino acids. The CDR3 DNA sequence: TGTGCCAGCAGCATGAGACAGGGTCTAAAGAATTCACCCCTCCACTTT. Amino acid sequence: CASSMRQGLKNSPLHF.

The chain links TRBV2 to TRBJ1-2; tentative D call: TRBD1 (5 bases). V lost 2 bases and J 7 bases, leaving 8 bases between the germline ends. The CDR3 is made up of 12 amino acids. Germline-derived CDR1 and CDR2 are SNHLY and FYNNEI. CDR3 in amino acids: CASSESQGGYTF. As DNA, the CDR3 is TGTGCCAGCAGTGAATCCCAGGGTGGCTACACCTTC. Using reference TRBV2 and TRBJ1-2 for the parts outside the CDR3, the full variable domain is EPEVTQTPSHQVTQMGQEVILRCVPISNHLYFYWYRQILGQKVEFLVSFYNNEISEKSEIFDDQFSVERPDGSNFTLKIRSTKLEDSAMYFCASSESQGGYTFGSGTRLTVV.

In DNA form, the CDR3 reads TGTGCCAGCAGGAGGGTTAGCGGGAGGTATGGACTAAATGAGCAGTTCTTC. It yields the protein CASRRVSGRYGLNEQFF. The gene calls are TRBV27 and TRBJ2-1, with 10 bases that match TRBD2. CDR1 and CDR2 (germline): MNHEY, SMNVEV (reference sequence). CDR3 length equals 17 residues. V shed 6 bases and J 7 bases; nucleotides not matched to a gene: 15.

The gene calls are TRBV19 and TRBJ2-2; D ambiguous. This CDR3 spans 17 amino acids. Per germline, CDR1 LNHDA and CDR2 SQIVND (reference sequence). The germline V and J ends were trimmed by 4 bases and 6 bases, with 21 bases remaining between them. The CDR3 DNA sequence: TGTGCCAGTAGTACATACCCCACCCGGAGCGTTCCCGGGGAGCTGTTTTTT. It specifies CASSTYPTRSVPGELFF.

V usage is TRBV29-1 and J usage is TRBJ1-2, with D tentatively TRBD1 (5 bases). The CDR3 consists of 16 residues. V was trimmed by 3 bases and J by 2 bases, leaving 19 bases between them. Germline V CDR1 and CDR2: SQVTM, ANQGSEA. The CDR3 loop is CSVDGFEGNGNYGYTF. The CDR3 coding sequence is TGCAGCGTTGATGGATTCGAGGGGAACGGCAACTATGGCTACACCTTC.

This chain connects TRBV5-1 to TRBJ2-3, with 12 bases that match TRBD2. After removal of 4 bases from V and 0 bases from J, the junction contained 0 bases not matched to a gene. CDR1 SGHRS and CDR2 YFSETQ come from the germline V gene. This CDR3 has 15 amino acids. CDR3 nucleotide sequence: TGCGCCAGCAGCGGGACTAGCGGGAGCACAGATACGCAGTATTTT. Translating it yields CASSGTSGSTDTQYF.

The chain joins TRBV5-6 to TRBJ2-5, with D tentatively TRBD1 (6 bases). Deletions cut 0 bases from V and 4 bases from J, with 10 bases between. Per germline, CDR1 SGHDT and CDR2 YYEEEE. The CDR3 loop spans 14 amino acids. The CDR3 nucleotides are TGTGCCAGCAGCTTGGGGGGCAGGGGAGAGACCCAGTACTTC. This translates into CASSLGGRGETQYF.

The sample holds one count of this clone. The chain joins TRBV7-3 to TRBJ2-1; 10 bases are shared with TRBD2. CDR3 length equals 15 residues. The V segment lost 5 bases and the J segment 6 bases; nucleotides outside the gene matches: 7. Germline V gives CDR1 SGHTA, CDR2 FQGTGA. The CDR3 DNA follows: TGTGCCAGCAGCATTACTAGCGGGACCCTCAATGAGCAGTTCTTC. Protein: CASSITSGTLNEQFF.

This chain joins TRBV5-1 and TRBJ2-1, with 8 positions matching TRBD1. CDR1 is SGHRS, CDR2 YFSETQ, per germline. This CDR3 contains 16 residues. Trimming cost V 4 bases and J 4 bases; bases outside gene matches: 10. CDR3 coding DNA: TGCGCCAGCAGCCTCGATGCAGGGGGCACGTACAATGAGCAGTTCTTC. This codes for CASSLDAGGTYNEQFF.

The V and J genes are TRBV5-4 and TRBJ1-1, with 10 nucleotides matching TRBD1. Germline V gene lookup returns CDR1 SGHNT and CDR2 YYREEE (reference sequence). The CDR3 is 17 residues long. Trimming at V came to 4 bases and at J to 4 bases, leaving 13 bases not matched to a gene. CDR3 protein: CASSPTGGAVGVTEAFF. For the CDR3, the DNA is TGTGCCAGCAGCCCGACAGGGGGCGCGGTGGGTGTCACTGAAGCTTTCTTT.

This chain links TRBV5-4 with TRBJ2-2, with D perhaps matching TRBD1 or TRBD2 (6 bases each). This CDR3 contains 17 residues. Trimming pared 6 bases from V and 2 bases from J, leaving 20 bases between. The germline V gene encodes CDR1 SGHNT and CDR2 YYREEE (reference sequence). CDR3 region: CASTGGPGQLNTGELFF. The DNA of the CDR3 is TGTGCCAGCACCGGGGGTCCGGGACAACTTAACACCGGGGAGCTGTTTTTT. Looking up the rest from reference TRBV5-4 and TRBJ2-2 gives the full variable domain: ETGVTQSPTHLIKTRGQQVTLRCSSQSGHNTVSWYQQALGQGPQFIFQYYREEENGRGNFPPRFSGLQFPNYSSELNVNALELDDSALYLCASTGGPGQLNTGELFFGEGSRLTVL.

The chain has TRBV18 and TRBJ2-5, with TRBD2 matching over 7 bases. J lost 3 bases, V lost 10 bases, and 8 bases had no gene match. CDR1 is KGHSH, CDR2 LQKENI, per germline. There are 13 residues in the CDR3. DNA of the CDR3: TGTGCCACCCATCGCGGGGGTAAAGAGACCCAGTACTTC. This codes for CATHRGGKETQYF.